What follows is one TCR beta chain and its context. Its cognate antigen has yet to be identified. Base qualities were left out, and no much larger clone turns up one base away. The collaborating institutions used their own protocols to collect whole blood in K2EDTA tubes. For TCRbeta analysis, collaborators shipped samples in one of three forms: frozen whole blood, isolated PBMCs, or DNA extracted from either of those sample types. TCRbeta CDR3 regions were amplified from genomic DNA using the immunoSEQ Assay, a bias-controlled multiplex PCR. The original pipeline was this. The number of nucleated cells in each sample was estimated from the amplification of reference gene primers within the assay. To quantify the absolute abundance of each unique TCRbeta CDR3 rearrangement, sequence reads were collapsed and filtered. For each sample, productive Simpson clonality was calculated as the square root of Simpson's diversity index across productive rearrangements. The source is immuneACCESS, and TCRdb retained only in-frame sequences with V and J called. Part of the clones is not carried over; for the studies checked, unresolved V genes explain less than half of this, and the remainder is unexplained. V and J calls and clone size follow that table, whereas D and trimming were derived from the DNA. The sample table lists over 95,000 clones, about 90% of them with a count of one. Together, the top ten hold around 4.5% of the sample.

These data are taken from a study of blood T cell repertoires in COVID-19 (dated by TCRdb to the early 2020s). As for the study more broadly: Samples covering the acute and convalescent phases of COVID-19 were provided by collaborators in the United States, Italy and Spain. The prospective study material was composed of cDNA or gDNA derived from T cells, B-cell-depleted T cells, or PBMCs. The dataset comprised deeply sampled blood TCRbeta repertoires from subjects exposed to, actively infected with, or recovered from COVID-19. The repertoires were released in a freely available public database meant as a resource for research on the immune response to SARS-CoV-2. Samples came from the ongoing ImmuneRACE study (first 160 participants) plus 1,254 subjects from 6 global collaborators. The sample metadata nearly always contained a de-identified subject ID, COVID-19 status, age in years and sex. Where available, HLA class I and class II types were taken from metadata supplied by the sample provider and were not determined by assay-based typing.

Looking up the germline V gene yields CDR1 LGHNA and CDR2 YNFKEQ. The CDR3 sequence holds 15 residues, the cysteine and phenylalanine included. The only DNA kept is the CDR3, 45 bases in frame from the first base. V drops 2 bases and J drops 5 bases, leaving 10 bases in between. Overall study outcomes, separate from this receptor: The amount of clinical and demographic metadata varied by source and participant and was provided uncurated.

The source is a woman in her 50s with acute or convalescent COVID-19. The sequencing input was peripheral blood. The chain couples TRBV4-2 to TRBJ1-6; TRBD1 is perhaps the D gene, given 5 matching bases. Here the CDR3 is given as CASSQHAQDNSPLHF. The nucleotides read TGTGCCAGCAGCCAACATGCACAGGATAATTCACCCCTCCACTTT.